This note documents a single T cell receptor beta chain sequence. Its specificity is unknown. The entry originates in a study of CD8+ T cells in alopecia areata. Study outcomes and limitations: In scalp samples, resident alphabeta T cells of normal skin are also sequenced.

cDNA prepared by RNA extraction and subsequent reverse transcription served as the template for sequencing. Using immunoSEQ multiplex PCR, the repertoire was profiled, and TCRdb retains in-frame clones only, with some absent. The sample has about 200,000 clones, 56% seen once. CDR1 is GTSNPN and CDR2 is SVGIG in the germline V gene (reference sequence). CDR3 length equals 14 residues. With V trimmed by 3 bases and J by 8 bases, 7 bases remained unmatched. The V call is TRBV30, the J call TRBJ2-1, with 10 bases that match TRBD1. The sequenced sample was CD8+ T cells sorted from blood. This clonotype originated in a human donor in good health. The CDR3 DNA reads TGTGCCTGGAGCCCTGACAGGGGGCGGGATGAGCAGTTCTTC. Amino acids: CAWSPDRGRDEQFF. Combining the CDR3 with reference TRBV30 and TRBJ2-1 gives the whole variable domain SQTIHQWPATLVQPVGSPLSLECTVEGTSNPNLYWYRQAAGRGLQLLFYSVGIGQISSEVPQNLSASRPQDRQFILSSKKLLLSDSGFYLCAWSPDRGRDEQFFGPGTRLTVL.